The 18 T cell receptor beta chains below were found in one sample sequenced in a study of blood T cell repertoires in COVID-19 (dated by TCRdb to about 2020). The protocol used for the library was the immunoSEQ multiplex PCR assay. Sourced from immuneACCESS, this table was stored by TCRdb with only in-frame sequences that have V and J called. A share of the clones is absent; for the studies checked, an unresolved V gene accounts for under half, and the remainder has no known explanation. The sample table lists 100,000 or so clones, 70% to 90% of them with a count of one. The ten largest clones take up 0.35% to 0.5% of the sample. The source material was peripheral blood. These receptors all stem from a man in his sixties with acute or convalescent COVID-19.

This clone was picked up a small number of times. V gene TRBV6-6 combines with J gene TRBJ2-7, with D possibly being TRBD1 (5 bases). The CDR3 contains 13 residues. V was pared by 4 bases and J by 5 bases, with 12 bases between. CDR1 is MNHNY, CDR2 SVGAGI, per germline (reference sequence). CDR3 bases: TGTGCCAGCAGTTTATCAGGGTTAGACGAGCAGTACTTC. This encodes CASSLSGLDEQYF.

This clone was counted once. The V gene is TRBV9, the J gene TRBJ1-2; no clear D. Trimming stripped 0 bases from V and 7 bases from J, with 13 bases between. CDR1 and CDR2 from the germline V gene are SGDLS and YYNGEE. The CDR3 has 14 amino acids. CDR3 bases: TGTGCCAGCAGCGTAGGGTGGGAGGGAGGTGGCTACACCTTC. Translated: CASSVGWEGGGYTF.

This clone was seen only a few times. The chain couples TRBV6-1 to TRBJ1-5, with 7 bases aligning to TRBD1. The J segment lost 5 bases and the V segment lost 0 bases, leaving 4 bases of the junction unmatched. This CDR3 has 15 residues. CDR1 and CDR2 (germline): MNHNS, SASEGT. CDR3: CASSEADRSYQPQHF. CDR3 nucleotides: TGTGCCAGCAGTGAAGCGGACAGGAGCTATCAGCCCCAGCATTTT.

The chain joins TRBV5-4 to TRBJ1-1, with D perhaps TRBD1 (5 bases). The germline gives CDR1 SGHNT, CDR2 YYREEE (reference sequence). Trimming shortened V by 3 bases and J by 5 bases, and 20 bases separated the two germline ends. The CDR3 covers 16 residues. This CDR3 is CASSSSVGHRSTEAFF. The CDR3 region has the DNA TGTGCCAGCAGCTCAAGCGTCGGTCACAGGAGTACTGAAGCTTTCTTT.

The J gene is TRBJ2-1, the V gene TRBV4-1; the D is unclear. The CDR3 consists of 14 residues. With 4 bases removed from V and 8 bases from J, the gap between germline ends came to 15 bases. From germline, CDR1 is MGHRA and CDR2 YSYEKL. CDR3 nucleotides: TGCGCCAGCAGCCCCACGGCAAGTAGCTATGAGCAGTTCTTC. Residues: CASSPTASSYEQFF.

This chain connects TRBV2 to TRBJ2-1, with 14 bases fitting TRBD2. The CDR3 loop spans 15 amino acids. The J segment lost 3 bases and the V segment lost 6 bases, leaving 1 base of the junction unmatched. The germline V gene has CDR1 SNHLY and CDR2 FYNNEI. CDR3 loop: CASRGTSGGYNEQFF. DNA of the CDR3: TGTGCCAGCAGGGGGACTAGCGGGGGCTACAATGAGCAGTTCTTC.

V and J are TRBV2 and TRBJ2-7; weak D call: TRBD2 (7 bases). The CDR3 totals 18 residues. Per germline, CDR1 SNHLY and CDR2 FYNNEI. V shed 0 bases and J shed 3 bases, with 21 bases lying between them. The CDR3 nucleotides are TGTGCCAGCAGTGAAGCACACTTCAATGTCGGGGGGCTCTACGAGCAGTACTTC. It yields the protein CASSEAHFNVGGLYEQYF.

The chain's CDR3 is CATSDPGLADPNEQFF. CDR3 nucleotides: TGTGCCACCAGTGATCCGGGACTAGCGGACCCCAATGAGCAGTTCTTC. The chain recombines TRBV24-1 with TRBJ2-1; TRBD2 matches at 11 bases. Trimming took 3 bases from V and 6 from J; bases not matched to a gene: 6. Germline lookup yields CDR1 KGHDR and CDR2 SFDVKD. The length of the CDR3 is 16 residues.

The CDR3 DNA reads TGTGCCAGCAGCTTAGTAGGGAGACAGGGTGGCTACACCTTC. Its protein is CASSLVGRQGGYTF. The chain has TRBV11-2 and TRBJ1-2; 7 bases fit TRBD1. Trimming cost V 1 base and J 7 bases; bases outside gene matches: 6. Germline assignment: CDR1 SGHAT and CDR2 FQNNGV. There are 14 residues in the CDR3.

The rearrangement joins TRBV18 to TRBJ1-1, with D unclear. Germline V lookup: CDR1 KGHSH, CDR2 LQKENI. Trimming cost V 8 bases and J 7 bases, with 29 bases left between them. This CDR3 has 17 residues. CDR3: CASLDKGLLSRSVEAFF. The DNA for the CDR3 is TGTGCCAGCCTCGATAAAGGATTGCTAAGCCGGAGCGTTGAAGCTTTCTTT.

The chain is built from TRBV5-4 and TRBJ2-7; the match to TRBD2 covers 8 bases. The length of the CDR3 is 14 residues. The V gene's germline CDR1 is SGHNT and CDR2 YYREEE (reference sequence). Trimming at V came to 4 bases and at J to 5 bases, leaving 8 bases not matched to a gene. The CDR3: CASSPAGGSDEQYF. The CDR3 DNA sequence: TGTGCCAGCAGCCCGGCGGGGGGATCTGACGAGCAGTACTTC. Complete variable domain (other parts from reference TRBV5-4 and TRBJ2-7): ETGVTQSPTHLIKTRGQQVTLRCSSQSGHNTVSWYQQALGQGPQFIFQYYREEENGRGNFPPRFSGLQFPNYSSELNVNALELDDSALYLCASSPAGGSDEQYFGPGTRLTVT.

The chain combines TRBV10-3 with TRBJ2-5, with no clear D. The CDR3 covers 14 residues. The V and J ends lost 2 bases and 1 base respectively, with 8 bases between them. CDR1 is ENHRY and CDR2 is SYGVKD in the germline V gene. Here the CDR3 reads CAISERGSQETQYF. CDR3 coding DNA: TGTGCCATCAGTGAGCGCGGATCCCAAGAGACCCAGTACTTC.

The chain joins TRBV5-1 to TRBJ2-3; D might be TRBD1 (6 bases). This CDR3 spans 15 amino acids. The germline CDR1 and CDR2 sequences are SGHRS and YFSETQ. Trimming took 7 bases from V and 3 from J, leaving 18 bases between them. CDR3 protein: CASDLGGRATDTQYF. CDR3 bases: TGCGCCAGCGACCTTGGGGGCAGGGCTACAGATACGCAGTATTTT.

The J gene is TRBJ1-6, the V gene TRBV3-1 (or the pseudogene TRBV3-2); D gene uncertain. V lost 5 bases and J 8 bases, leaving 13 bases between the germline ends. Per the germline V gene, CDR1 is LGHDT and CDR2 is YNNKEL (reference sequence). This CDR3 contains 14 residues. The CDR3 region is CASSGEAGYSPLHF. The CDR3 region has the DNA TGTGCCAGCAGCGGGGAGGCGGGATATTCACCCCTCCACTTT.

The chain carries TRBV27 and TRBJ1-6, with a tentative D call TRBD1 (6 bases). Trimming took 4 bases from V and 7 from J, leaving 14 bases between them. Per the germline V gene, CDR1 is MNHEY and CDR2 is SMNVEV (reference sequence). CDR3 length: 15 residues. The CDR3 protein is CASSSQGLGNSPLHF. CDR3 DNA sequence: TGTGCCAGCAGTTCTCAGGGGCTCGGGAATTCACCCCTCCACTTT.

The chain uses TRBV6-5 and TRBJ1-4, with 7 positions matching TRBD1. The CDR3 sequence is 14 residues long. The V and J ends lost 6 bases and 4 bases, in that order; junction bases with no gene match: 5. CDR1 and CDR2 (germline): MNHEY, SVGAGI. The CDR3 sequence is CASRDRARNEKLFF. CDR3 nucleotide sequence: TGTGCCAGCAGAGACAGGGCCCGTAATGAAAAACTGTTTTTT.

The V call is TRBV19, the J call TRBJ2-1, with 7 positions matching TRBD1. From germline, CDR1 is LNHDA and CDR2 SQIVND (reference sequence). Trimming removed 5 bases from V and 0 bases from J; junction bases left unmatched: 4. This CDR3 contains 15 residues. In DNA form, the CDR3 reads TGTGCCAGTAGTCCAGGGACAGTCTCCTACAATGAGCAGTTCTTC. Its translation: CASSPGTVSYNEQFF.

CDR3 coding DNA: TGTGCCAGCAGTGAATTCGTACAGGTTCAGGTATCGAACATTCAGTACTTC. Amino acid sequence: CASSEFVQVQVSNIQYF. The chain links TRBV6-1 to TRBJ2-4; the D gene is possibly TRBD1 (5 bases). This CDR3 contains 17 residues. Germline values: CDR1 MNHNS, CDR2 SASEGT. Trimming left V 2 bases short and J 7 bases short, with 21 bases between.